This T cell receptor (beta chain) emerged from a study of blood T cell repertoires in COVID-19. Produced via immunoSEQ multiplex PCR; TCRdb's table is partial and in-frame only. The sample includes 200,000 to 250,000 clones, 70% to 90% of them seen just once. The age range of participants was about 18 to 95 years, with residence in about 25 US areas. Categorization into cohorts depended on clinical history that participants reported. This sequence originates from a woman aged 40 to 50 with acute COVID-19. Material for sequencing was PBMCs or T cells enriched from blood (not recorded which).

The CDR3 sequence: CALRDGRGFFNEQFF. The CDR3 region has the DNA TGTGCCTTAAGGGACGGGAGGGGATTTTTCAATGAGCAGTTCTTC. This chain links TRBV30 with TRBJ2-1, with TRBD2 matching 8 bases. CDR3 size: 15 residues. CDR1 and CDR2 from the germline V gene are GTSNPN and SVGIG (reference sequence). The trim removed 7 bases at V and 6 bases at J, leaving 14 bases unmatched.